This T cell receptor beta chain appears in the sequencing data of a study of blood T cell repertoires in COVID-19 (dated by TCRdb to the early 2020s). About the study as a whole: The collaborator samples originated in the United States, Italy and Spain and spanned the acute and convalescent phases of COVID-19. The repertoires were released in a freely available public database intended as a resource for research on the immune response to SARS-CoV-2. The prospective study material was composed of cDNA or gDNA derived from T cells, B-cell-depleted T cells, or PBMCs. Sample metadata almost always included a de-identified subject ID, COVID-19 status, age in years and sex. Samples came from the ongoing ImmuneRACE study (first 160 participants) plus 1,254 subjects from 6 global collaborators. HLA class I and class II types, where available, came from metadata supplied by the sample provider rather than from assay-based typing. The dataset comprised deeply sampled blood TCRbeta repertoires from subjects exposed to, actively infected with, or recovered from COVID-19.

CDR1 and CDR2 are drawn from the germline V gene: SGHVS, FQNEAQ. After removal of 2 bases from V and 7 bases from J, the junction retains 8 bases not matched to a gene. The CDR3 holds 14 amino acids from the cysteine to the phenylalanine. The CDR3 DNA has 42 bases and is translated from base 1. TCRbeta CDR3 regions were amplified from genomic DNA by means of the immunoSEQ Assay, a bias-controlled multiplex PCR. Regarding the original processing steps: Within the assay, amplification of reference gene primers was used to estimate how many nucleated cells each sample contained. Sequence reads were collapsed and filtered to measure the absolute abundance of every unique TCRbeta CDR3 rearrangement. For each sample, productive Simpson clonality was calculated by taking the square root of Simpson's diversity index across productive rearrangements. Drawn from immuneACCESS, this table holds only the in-frame rearrangements with V and J called that TCRdb kept. Clones are partly lost; checked studies trace under half to an unresolved V gene and leave the rest unexplained. That table gives V, J and clone size, and the DNA gave D and trimming. This sample comprises about 330,000 clones, about 82% of them detected only once. Jointly, the top ten make up around 1.5% of the sample.

General findings and caveats noted by the study authors: Clinical and demographic metadata were provided uncurated, with the amount varying by source and participant.

Whole blood was collected in K2EDTA tubes by collaborating institutions according to the institutions' own protocols. For TCRbeta analysis, collaborators shipped samples as frozen whole blood, isolated PBMCs, or DNA extracted from either of those sample types. Worth noting for this clone: Its antigen has not been determined. Base qualities are not provided; no much larger clone lies one nucleotide away.

The V and J genes are TRBV7-8 and TRBJ2-7; 7 nucleotides in the junction match TRBD2. This clonotype was obtained from a woman between 50 and 59 years old with acute or convalescent COVID-19. The material sequenced was peripheral blood. For the CDR3, the sequence is CASSLLAVPREQYF. The DNA is as follows: TGTGCCAGCAGCTTACTAGCGGTCCCTAGGGAGCAGTACTTC.